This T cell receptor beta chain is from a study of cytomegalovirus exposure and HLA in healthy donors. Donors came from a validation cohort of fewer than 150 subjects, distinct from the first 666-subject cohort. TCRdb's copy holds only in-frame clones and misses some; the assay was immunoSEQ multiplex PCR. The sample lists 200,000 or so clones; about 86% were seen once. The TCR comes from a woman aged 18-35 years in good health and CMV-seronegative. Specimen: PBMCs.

The CDR3 protein is CASSYIDRDENTIYF. As DNA, the CDR3 is TGTGCCAGCAGCTACATAGACAGGGATGAAAACACCATATATTTT. This sequence joins TRBV5-6 and TRBJ1-3; TRBD1 agrees at 7 bases. CDR1 and CDR2 from the germline V gene are SGHDT and YYEEEE. The CDR3 is made up of 15 amino acids. J lost 6 bases, V lost 3 bases, and 9 bases had no gene match.